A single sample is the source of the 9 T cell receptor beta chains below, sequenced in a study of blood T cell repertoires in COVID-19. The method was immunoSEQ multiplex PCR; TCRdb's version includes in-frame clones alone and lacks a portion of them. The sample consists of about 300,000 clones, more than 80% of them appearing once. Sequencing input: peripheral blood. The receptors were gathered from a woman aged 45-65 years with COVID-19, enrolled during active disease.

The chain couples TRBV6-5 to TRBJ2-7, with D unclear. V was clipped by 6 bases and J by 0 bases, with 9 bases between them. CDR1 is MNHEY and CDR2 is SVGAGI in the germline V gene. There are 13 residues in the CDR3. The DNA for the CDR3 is TGTGCCAGCAGACAGACCGCCTCCTACGAGCAGTACTTC. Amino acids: CASRQTASYEQYF.

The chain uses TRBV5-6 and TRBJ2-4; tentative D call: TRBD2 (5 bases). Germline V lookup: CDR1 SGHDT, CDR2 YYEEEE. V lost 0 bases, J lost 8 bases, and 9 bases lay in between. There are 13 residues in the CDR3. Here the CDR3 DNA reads TGTGCCAGCAGCTTGGGGACTGTGGACATTCAGTACTTC. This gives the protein CASSLGTVDIQYF.

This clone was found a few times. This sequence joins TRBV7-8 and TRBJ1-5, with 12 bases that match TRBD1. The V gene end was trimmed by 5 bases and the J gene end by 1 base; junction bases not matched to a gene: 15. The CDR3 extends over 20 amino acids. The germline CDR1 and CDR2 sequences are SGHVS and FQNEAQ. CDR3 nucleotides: TGTGCCAGCAGCCTACCGAGCGGGACAGGGGGCGGCCGGAGCAATCAGCCCCAGCATTTT. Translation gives CASSLPSGTGGGRSNQPQHF.

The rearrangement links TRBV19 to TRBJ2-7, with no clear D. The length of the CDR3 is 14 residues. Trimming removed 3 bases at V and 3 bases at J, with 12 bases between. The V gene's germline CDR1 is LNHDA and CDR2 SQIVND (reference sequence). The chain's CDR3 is CASSMSGRYYEQYF. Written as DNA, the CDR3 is TGTGCCAGTAGTATGTCAGGTCGGTACTACGAGCAGTACTTC.

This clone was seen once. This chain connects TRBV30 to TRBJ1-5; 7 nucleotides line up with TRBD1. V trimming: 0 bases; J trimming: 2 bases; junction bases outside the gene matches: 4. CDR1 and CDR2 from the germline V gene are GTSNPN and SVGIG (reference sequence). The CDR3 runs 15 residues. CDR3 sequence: CAWSVGRGGNQPQHF. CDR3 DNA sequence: TGTGCCTGGAGTGTAGGCAGGGGGGGCAATCAGCCCCAGCATTTT. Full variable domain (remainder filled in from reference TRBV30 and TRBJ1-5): SQTIHQWPATLVQPVGSPLSLECTVEGTSNPNLYWYRQAAGRGLQLLFYSVGIGQISSEVPQNLSASRPQDRQFILSSKKLLLSDSGFYLCAWSVGRGGNQPQHFGDGTRLSIL.

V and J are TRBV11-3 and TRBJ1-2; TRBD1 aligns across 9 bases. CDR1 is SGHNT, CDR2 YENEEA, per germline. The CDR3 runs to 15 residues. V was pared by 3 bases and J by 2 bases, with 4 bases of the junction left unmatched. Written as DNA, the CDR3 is TGTGCCAGCAGCTTCTTAGGACAGGGGAACTATGGCTACACCTTC. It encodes CASSFLGQGNYGYTF.

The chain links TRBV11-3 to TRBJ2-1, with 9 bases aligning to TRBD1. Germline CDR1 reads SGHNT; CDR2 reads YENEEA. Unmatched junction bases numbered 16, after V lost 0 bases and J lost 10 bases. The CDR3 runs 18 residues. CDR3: CASSLDGTGTGFRVEQFF. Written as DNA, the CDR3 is TGTGCCAGCAGCTTAGATGGGACCGGGACAGGGTTTAGGGTGGAGCAGTTCTTC.

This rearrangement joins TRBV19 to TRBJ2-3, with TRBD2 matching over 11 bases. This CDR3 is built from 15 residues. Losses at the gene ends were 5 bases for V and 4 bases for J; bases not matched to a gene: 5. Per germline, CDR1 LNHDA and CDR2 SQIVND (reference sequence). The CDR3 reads CASSPTSGSSDTQYF. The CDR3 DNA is TGTGCCAGTAGTCCAACTAGCGGGAGTTCAGATACGCAGTATTTT.

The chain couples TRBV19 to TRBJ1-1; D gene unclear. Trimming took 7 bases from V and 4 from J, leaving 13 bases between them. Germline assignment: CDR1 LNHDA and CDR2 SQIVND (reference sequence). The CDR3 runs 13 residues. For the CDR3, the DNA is TGTGCCAGTATCGACACTCCGATCACTGAAGCTTTCTTT. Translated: CASIDTPITEAFF.